This is a list of T cell receptor beta chains from one sample in a study of cytomegalovirus exposure and HLA in healthy donors. The method was immunoSEQ multiplex PCR; TCRdb's version includes in-frame clones alone and lacks a portion of them. The repertoire includes around 120,000 clones, 70% to 80% of them detected once, and 16% sits in the top ten. The sample consisted of PBMCs. The receptors were sampled from a man aged 50-60 years in good health and CMV-seropositive. Each CDR3 is given with its conserved first and last residue. D genes are given only for firm matches. A clone size is listed for some rows: how often the clone was seen (once, few, many), or a class if it is expanded.

size: NA; D: TRBD2; J: TRBJ2-1; V: TRBV2; CDR3: CASSGRTSGYNEQFF; DNA: TGTGCCAGCAGTGGAAGGACTAGCGGTTACAATGAGCAGTTCTTC
size: NA; D: TRBD1; J: TRBJ1-2; V: TRBV7-9; CDR3: CASRRTGNYGYTF; DNA: TGTGCCAGCAGAAGGACAGGGAACTATGGCTACACCTTC
size: few; D: TRBD1; J: TRBJ2-1; V: TRBV7-9; CDR3: CASSLLTGHEQFF; DNA: TGTGCCAGCAGCTTATTGACAGGGCATGAGCAGTTCTTC
size: NA; D: TRBD1; J: TRBJ2-7; V: TRBV6-5; CDR3: CASSPWTGNRYEQYF; DNA: TGTGCCAGCAGCCCCTGGACAGGTAACAGGTACGAGCAGTACTTC
size: NA; D: NA; J: TRBJ1-1; V: TRBV7-2; CDR3: CASSPSGNTEAFF; DNA: TGTGCCAGCAGCCCCTCGGGGAACACTGAAGCTTTCTTT
size: NA; D: NA; J: TRBJ1-4; V: TRBV25-1; CDR3: CASSEGIGGSEKLFF; DNA: TGTGCCAGCAGTGAAGGGATAGGGGGTTCGGAAAAACTGTTTTTT
size: NA; D: NA; J: TRBJ1-2; V: TRBV28; CDR3: CASLVQGRKANGYTF; DNA: TGTGCCAGCCTTGTCCAGGGCAGAAAAGCCAATGGCTACACCTTC
size: once; D: TRBD2; J: TRBJ2-5; V: TRBV4-1; CDR3: CASSQASGSNQETQYF; DNA: TGCGCCAGCAGCCAAGCTAGCGGGAGTAATCAAGAGACCCAGTACTTC
size: NA; D: TRBD1; J: TRBJ1-2; V: TRBV28; CDR3: CASSLQGDSYYGYTF; DNA: TGTGCCAGCAGTTTGCAAGGGGACAGCTACTATGGCTACACCTTC
size: NA; D: TRBD1; J: TRBJ1-2; V: TRBV5-4; CDR3: CASRSPLQTGDGYTF; DNA: TGTGCCAGCAGATCCCCTTTACAGACAGGGGATGGCTACACCTTC
size: few; D: TRBD1; J: TRBJ2-3; V: TRBV19; CDR3: CASRDRVGDTDTQYF; DNA: TGTGCCAGTAGGGACAGGGTGGGGGACACAGATACGCAGTATTTT
size: NA; D: NA; J: TRBJ1-4; V: TRBV6-5; CDR3: CASSYEGGAGEKLFF; DNA: TGTGCCAGCAGTTATGAGGGGGGGGCCGGAGAAAAACTGTTTTTT
size: NA; D: TRBD1; J: TRBJ2-5; V: TRBV18; CDR3: CASSPFRDRVETQYF; DNA: TGTGCCAGCTCACCCTTCCGGGACAGGGTGGAGACCCAGTACTTC
size: NA; D: NA; J: TRBJ2-6; V: TRBV28; CDR3: CASRAGGANVLTF; DNA: TGTGCCAGCAGGGCGGGTGGGGCCAACGTCCTGACTTTC
size: NA; D: TRBD1; J: TRBJ1-3; V: TRBV7-2; CDR3: CASSAPDRAFWTGNTIYF; DNA: TGTGCCAGCAGCGCCCCAGACAGGGCCTTTTGGACTGGAAACACCATATATTTT
size: NA; D: NA; J: TRBJ1-1; V: TRBV19; CDR3: CASSPGFELEVLTLNTEAFF; DNA: TGTGCCAGTAGTCCTGGTTTCGAGCTGGAGGTATTAACTTTGAACACTGAAGCTTTCTTT
size: few; D: NA; J: TRBJ1-1; V: TRBV18; CDR3: CASSPPSLGGSNTEAFF; DNA: TGTGCCAGCTCACCACCCAGTTTGGGAGGGTCGAACACTGAAGCTTTCTTT
size: NA; D: TRBD2; J: TRBJ2-2; V: TRBV23-1; CDR3: CATRGLAGGGSTGELFF; DNA: TGCGCCACCAGAGGACTAGCGGGAGGGGGGAGCACCGGGGAGCTGTTTTTT
size: NA; D: NA; J: TRBJ2-1; V: TRBV7-2; CDR3: CASSPQAGYNEQFF; DNA: TGTGCCAGCAGCCCTCAGGCGGGATACAATGAGCAGTTCTTC
size: few; D: TRBD2; J: TRBJ2-1; V: TRBV4-1; CDR3: CASSPGEREWGNEQFF; DNA: TGCGCCAGCAGCCCGGGGGAGCGGGAATGGGGGAATGAGCAGTTCTTC
size: few; D: TRBD1; J: TRBJ2-6; V: TRBV28; CDR3: CASSPPWTGSGANVLTF; DNA: TGTGCCAGCAGCCCCCCCTGGACAGGGTCTGGGGCCAACGTCCTGACTTTC
size: once; D: NA; J: TRBJ2-5; V: TRBV18; CDR3: CASSPPGVETQYF; DNA: TGTGCCAGCTCACCGCCGGGGGTAGAGACCCAGTACTTC
size: NA; D: TRBD1; J: TRBJ2-3; V: TRBV4-2; CDR3: CASSQLVGTGGGDTQYF; DNA: TGTGCCAGCAGCCAGCTTGTAGGGACAGGGGGAGGAGATACGCAGTATTTT
size: NA; D: TRBD2; J: TRBJ2-3; V: TRBV10-1; CDR3: CASSEWASGRTDTQYF; DNA: TGCGCCAGCAGTGAGTGGGCTAGCGGGAGGACAGATACGCAGTATTTT
size: few; D: NA; J: TRBJ2-2; V: TRBV5-5; CDR3: CASSLVYELRTGELFF; DNA: TGTGCCAGCAGCTTGGTTTATGAGCTGAGAACCGGGGAGCTGTTTTTT
size: NA; D: TRBD2; J: TRBJ2-5; V: TRBV11-2; CDR3: CASSFNLGGETQYF; DNA: TGTGCCAGCAGCTTTAACCTGGGGGGGGAGACCCAGTACTTC
size: NA; D: NA; J: TRBJ2-6; V: TRBV4-2; CDR3: CASSQEETGAWGANVLTF; DNA: TGTGCCAGCAGCCAAGAGGAGACAGGAGCCTGGGGGGCCAACGTCCTGACTTTC
size: NA; D: NA; J: TRBJ1-6; V: TRBV2; CDR3: CASRGGITSNSPLHF; DNA: TGTGCCAGCAGGGGGGGGATTACCTCGAATTCACCCCTCCACTTT
size: NA; D: TRBD1; J: TRBJ2-5; V: TRBV7-2; CDR3: CASSKPPGQGGETQYF; DNA: TGTGCCAGCAGCAAGCCCCCGGGACAGGGAGGTGAGACCCAGTACTTC
size: NA; D: TRBD2; J: TRBJ2-7; V: TRBV7-9; CDR3: CASSTGLAPTYEQYF; DNA: TGTGCCAGCAGCACCGGACTAGCCCCCACCTACGAGCAGTACTTC
size: once; D: NA; J: TRBJ1-4; V: TRBV11-2; CDR3: CASSNRGGGLTNEKLFF; DNA: TGTGCCAGCAGTAATCGGGGCGGAGGGTTGACTAATGAAAAACTGTTTTTT
size: NA; D: NA; J: TRBJ1-4; V: TRBV11-2; CDR3: CASTGAGEGKLFF; DNA: TGTGCCAGCACCGGAGCGGGGGAGGGAAAACTGTTTTTT
size: NA; D: NA; J: TRBJ2-7; V: TRBV19; CDR3: CASSSAGGGRIYEQYF; DNA: TGTGCCAGTAGTAGTGCGGGTGGGGGGAGGATATACGAGCAGTACTTC
size: NA; D: TRBD1; J: TRBJ2-7; V: TRBV27; CDR3: CASSLSIGTGRNEQYF; DNA: TGTGCCAGCAGTTTATCGATAGGGACAGGGAGGAACGAGCAGTACTTC
size: few; D: NA; J: TRBJ2-6; V: TRBV9; CDR3: CASSPRQGGANVLTF; DNA: TGTGCCAGCAGCCCCAGGCAAGGTGGGGCCAACGTCCTGACTTTC
size: few; D: TRBD1; J: TRBJ1-2; V: TRBV28; CDR3: CASSQGQGRDGYTF; DNA: TGTGCCAGCAGCCAGGGACAGGGGAGGGATGGCTACACCTTC
size: NA; D: NA; J: TRBJ1-4; V: TRBV5-5; CDR3: CASSPQGYGEKLFF; DNA: TGTGCCAGCAGCCCACAGGGTTACGGTGAAAAACTGTTTTTT
size: few; D: NA; J: TRBJ2-5; V: TRBV20-1; CDR3: CSAPTGETQYF; DNA: TGCAGTGCCCCTACGGGGGAGACCCAGTACTTC
size: NA; D: NA; J: TRBJ2-5; V: TRBV6-1; CDR3: CASSGAGDQETQYF; DNA: TGTGCCAGCAGTGGAGCAGGGGACCAAGAGACCCAGTACTTC
size: NA; D: NA; J: TRBJ2-5; V: TRBV21-1; CDR3: CASSNLSQMRGREGETQYF; DNA: TGTGCCAGCAGCAACCTCTCCCAGATGAGGGGGCGGGAGGGTGAGACCCAGTACTTC
size: NA; D: NA; J: TRBJ2-4; V: TRBV4-3; CDR3: CASSHSRESGRNIQYF; DNA: TGCGCCAGCAGCCATTCTCGGGAGTCAGGCCGGAACATTCAGTACTTC
size: few; D: NA; J: TRBJ1-3; V: TRBV7-2; CDR3: CASSLAPGKGNTIYF; DNA: TGTGCCAGCAGCTTAGCGCCGGGGAAAGGAAACACCATATATTTT
size: NA; D: NA; J: TRBJ2-1; V: TRBV11-3; CDR3: CASSLPGWRSNEQFF; DNA: TGTGCCAGCAGCCTCCCGGGATGGAGAAGCAATGAGCAGTTCTTC
size: once; D: TRBD1; J: TRBJ2-2; V: TRBV25-1; CDR3: CASRGIGQGFGELFF; DNA: TGTGCCAGCAGGGGCATCGGACAGGGGTTCGGGGAGCTGTTTTTT
size: NA; D: TRBD2; J: TRBJ2-5; V: TRBV5-4; CDR3: CASSFLRTSGIRGYQETQYF; DNA: TGTGCCAGCAGCTTCCTTCGAACTAGCGGGATCAGGGGATACCAAGAGACCCAGTACTTC
size: NA; D: TRBD2; J: TRBJ2-2; V: TRBV25-1; CDR3: CASSLAGEGNTGELFF; DNA: TGTGCCAGCAGTCTAGCGGGAGAGGGAAACACCGGGGAGCTGTTTTTT
size: NA; D: NA; J: TRBJ2-5; V: TRBV6-1; CDR3: CASTGTLQETQYF; DNA: TGTGCCAGCACCGGGACACTTCAAGAGACCCAGTACTTC
size: few; D: TRBD1; J: TRBJ2-7; V: TRBV11-2; CDR3: CASSSQVGTGVEQYF; DNA: TGTGCCAGCAGCTCGCAAGTAGGGACAGGGGTCGAGCAGTACTTC
size: few; D: TRBD1; J: TRBJ2-7; V: TRBV5-1; CDR3: CASSVTGGRYEQYF; DNA: TGCGCCAGCAGCGTGACAGGGGGCAGGTACGAGCAGTACTTC
size: NA; D: NA; J: TRBJ2-3; V: TRBV19; CDR3: CATMAGDRLTDTQYF; DNA: TGTGCCACTATGGCGGGGGACAGGCTCACAGATACGCAGTATTTT
size: NA; D: NA; J: TRBJ1-2; V: TRBV14; CDR3: CASSQGQGYGYTF; DNA: TGTGCCAGCAGCCAAGGGCAGGGCTATGGCTACACCTTC
size: NA; D: NA; J: TRBJ1-4; V: TRBV6-5; CDR3: CASSYSGGNEKLFF; DNA: TGTGCCAGCAGTTACTCTGGCGGGAATGAAAAACTGTTTTTT
size: NA; D: TRBD1; J: TRBJ1-4; V: TRBV6-1; CDR3: CASSVPRGGGEKLFF; DNA: TGTGCCAGCAGCGTACCGAGAGGGGGCGGCGAAAAACTGTTTTTT
size: NA; D: TRBD2; J: TRBJ2-7; V: TRBV4-3; CDR3: CASSQGLAVRNSYEQYF; DNA: TGCGCCAGCAGCCAAGGACTAGCCGTTCGGAACTCCTACGAGCAGTACTTC
size: NA; D: TRBD2; J: TRBJ2-5; V: TRBV25-1; CDR3: CASSEGLEETQYF; DNA: TGTGCCAGCAGTGAGGGACTAGAAGAGACCCAGTACTTC
size: NA; D: TRBD1; J: TRBJ2-7; V: TRBV6-6; CDR3: CASSGQGSNEQYF; DNA: TGTGCCAGCAGCGGACAGGGAAGTAACGAGCAGTACTTC
size: NA; D: TRBD2; J: TRBJ2-7; V: TRBV28; CDR3: CASSSPGLAIYEQYF; DNA: TGTGCCAGCAGTTCACCGGGACTAGCGATCTACGAGCAGTACTTC